This T cell receptor (beta chain) was identified in a study of cytomegalovirus exposure and HLA in healthy donors. CDR1 SGHNT and CDR2 YYREEE come from the germline V gene (reference sequence). Trimming took off 0 bases at V and 4 bases at J, with 7 bases between the two ends. The CDR3 has 13 amino acids. Only one count was recorded for this clone. Its antigen is currently unknown. Amplification used 60 Vbeta primers and 13 Jbeta primers. Some clones are missing from TCRdb's copy, which holds only in-frame ones; the method was immunoSEQ multiplex PCR. The sample consists of 130,000 to 150,000 clones, nearly 85% of them appearing once. Overall study results and limits: HLA allele associations emerged for around 16,000 TCR beta sequences in a later analysis, at 0.05 false discovery rate. The HLA-A and HLA-B alleles of most subjects were reportedly predicted accurately from TCR beta sequences. Analyzed later, most CMV-associated TCR beta chains appeared HLA-restricted.

Source material: PBMCs. This receptor was taken from a male donor in good health and CMV-seronegative. The chain joins TRBV5-4 to TRBJ1-1; D gene uncertain. The CDR3 coding sequence is TGTGCCAGCAGCTTGGCCGGTCCCACTGAAGCTTTCTTT. Protein product: CASSLAGPTEAFF.